The 15 T cell receptor beta chains given below trace back to one sample, sequenced in a study of blood T cell repertoires in COVID-19. TCRdb's copy holds only in-frame clones and misses some; the assay was immunoSEQ multiplex PCR. The sample includes about 97,000 clones, 70% to 90% seen only once; the top ten take less than 20%. Sample: peripheral blood. The receptors shown here come from a human donor in a cohort sampled during active COVID-19.

This sequence joins TRBV27 and TRBJ1-2; 12 positions agree with TRBD1. Germline V gene data show CDR1 as MNHEY and CDR2 as SMNVEV (reference sequence). The CDR3 is 15 amino acids. With V trimmed by 5 bases and J by 4 bases, 5 bases remained unmatched. CDR3 loop: CASSVGTGGIYGYTF. In DNA, the CDR3 is TGTGCCAGCAGTGTTGGGACAGGGGGCATCTATGGCTACACCTTC.

The rearrangement links TRBV2 to TRBJ1-2; D is undetermined. V lost 5 bases to trimming and J lost 8 bases, with 9 bases between them. Germline V gene sequence: CDR1 SNHLY, CDR2 FYNNEI. This CDR3 is 11 amino acids long. CDR3 bases: TGTGCCAGCAGTCCTGGGAGAGGCTACACCTTC. It encodes CASSPGRGYTF.

The V gene is TRBV11-3, the J gene TRBJ2-1; no clear D. The CDR3 has 13 amino acids. Deletions cut 5 bases from V and 8 bases from J, with 13 bases between. Germline loops: CDR1 SGHNT, CDR2 YENEEA. The CDR3 spells CASSRTSAHEQFF. The CDR3 DNA reads TGTGCCAGCAGCCGCACTTCCGCACATGAGCAGTTCTTC.

The chain uses TRBV9 and TRBJ2-7; TRBD1 aligns across 8 bases. Trimming cost V 3 bases and J 3 bases; bases outside gene matches: 11. The CDR3 consists of 16 residues. The germline CDR1 and CDR2 sequences are SGDLS and YYNGEE. CDR3 DNA sequence: TGTGCCAGCAGCGGGGTGTCGGGGACAGGTCGCTACGAGCAGTACTTC. Amino acid sequence: CASSGVSGTGRYEQYF.

This chain uses TRBV2 with TRBJ1-6, with D maybe TRBD1 (6 bases). CDR1 is SNHLY and CDR2 is FYNNEI in the germline V gene. V was cut by 10 bases and J by 6 bases, with 10 bases left in between. CDR3 length: 12 amino acids. The CDR3, as DNA: TGTGCCAAACAGGGATCTAATTCACCCCTCCACTTT. It translates to CAKQGSNSPLHF.

The rearrangement links TRBV5-1 to TRBJ2-1; 8 nucleotides agree with TRBD2. Germline V gene sequence: CDR1 SGHRS, CDR2 YFSETQ. After removal of 0 bases from V and 12 bases from J, the junction contained 11 bases not matched to a gene. The CDR3 covers 15 residues. This CDR3 is CASSLVVSGKTRQFF. CDR3 DNA: TGCGCCAGCAGCTTGGTCGTTAGCGGGAAGACTCGGCAGTTCTTC.

This rearrangement joins TRBV30 to TRBJ2-2; D is unresolved. Germline assignment: CDR1 GTSNPN and CDR2 SVGIG (reference sequence). The CDR3 contains 13 residues. V dropped 7 bases and J dropped 0 bases, with 9 bases sitting between them. The CDR3, as DNA: TGTGCCTCCCAGTCCGCGAACACCGGGGAGCTGTTTTTT. Its translation: CASQSANTGELFF.

The V gene is TRBV7-9, the J gene TRBJ1-6; maybe TRBD1 (5 bases). The CDR3 has 14 amino acids. The germline V gene encodes CDR1 SEHNR and CDR2 FQNEAQ (reference sequence). V was shortened by 1 base and J by 7 bases, with 8 bases between the two germline ends. As DNA, the CDR3 is TGTGCCAGCAGCTTAGTGCAGGGAAATTCACCCCTCCACTTT. Its protein is CASSLVQGNSPLHF.

This chain joins TRBV6-5 and TRBJ2-7, with unresolved D. Trimming took off 2 bases at V and 5 bases at J, with 13 bases between the two ends. The CDR3 spans 14 residues. Germline CDR1 MNHEY, CDR2 SVGAGI. CDR3 sequence reads: CASSYTYTDNEQYF. For the CDR3, the DNA is TGTGCCAGCAGTTACACATATACCGACAACGAGCAGTACTTC.

In this sample, this clone turned up once. The V and J genes are TRBV10-3 and TRBJ2-7; D perhaps matches TRBD1 (6 bases). Looked up from germline, CDR1 is ENHRY and CDR2 is SYGVKD. The V end lost 4 bases, the J end lost 0 bases, and 10 bases lay between the germline ends. This CDR3 is 14 amino acids long. The DNA of the CDR3 is TGTGCCATCAGTGGGACAGAAAGCTCCTACGAGCAGTACTTC. Residues: CAISGTESSYEQYF.

The rearrangement links TRBV19 to TRBJ2-1; TRBD1 aligns across 7 bases. The CDR3 has 14 amino acids. CDR1 and CDR2 from the germline V gene are LNHDA and SQIVND (reference sequence). Trimming removed 4 bases from V and 8 bases from J; junction bases left unmatched: 8. CDR3 region: CASSSGTEGHEQFF. The CDR3 DNA is TGTGCCAGTAGTAGTGGGACAGAGGGCCATGAGCAGTTCTTC.

The chain recombines TRBV5-1 with TRBJ2-7, with D maybe TRBD2 (6 bases). This CDR3 is built from 13 residues. Germline values: CDR1 SGHRS, CDR2 YFSETQ. V was clipped by 3 bases and J by 4 bases, with 11 bases between them. CDR3 nucleotide sequence: TGCGCCAGCAGCTCGCCTGGGGGGTACGAGCAGTACTTC. Translation: CASSSPGGYEQYF.

The chain uses TRBV28 and TRBJ1-1; a possible D gene is TRBD1 (6 bases). Deletions cut 6 bases from V and 4 bases from J, with 15 bases between. The CDR3 sequence is 14 residues long. Germline CDR1 MDHEN, CDR2 SYDVKM. CDR3 in amino acids: CASSPDSGGTEAFF. CDR3 nucleotide sequence: TGTGCCAGCAGCCCGGACAGCGGTGGCACTGAAGCTTTCTTT.

The rearrangement links TRBV5-6 to TRBJ2-1, with 9 bases fitting TRBD1. Per the germline V gene, CDR1 is SGHDT and CDR2 is YYEEEE. This CDR3 has 17 amino acids. The V segment lost 6 bases and the J segment 6 bases; nucleotides outside the gene matches: 16. The CDR3 DNA sequence: TGTGCCAGCATCCAGGACAGGGGTGTAATAGGAGTCAATGAGCAGTTCTTC. This gives the protein CASIQDRGVIGVNEQFF.

The rearrangement uses TRBV6-2 or TRBV6-3 and TRBJ1-5; D is possibly TRBD1 (5 bases). The CDR3 covers 14 residues. From germline, CDR1 is MNHEY and CDR2 SVGEGT. Trimming cost V 3 bases and J 5 bases, with 11 bases left between them. The CDR3 region is CASSYAVRDQPQHF. CDR3 coding DNA: TGTGCCAGCAGTTATGCCGTCAGGGATCAGCCCCAGCATTTT.